The TCR beta chain described here comes from a study of CD8+CD57+ T cells in acquired aplastic anemia (dated by TCRdb to 2016 to 2019). Looking at the study overall: On average, sorted CD4+ and CD8+ cells yielded around 3.5 ug of extracted DNA, with a range of roughly 0.17 to 30 ug. CD8+CD57+ expansion was defined as frequency above the mean frequency observed in healthy subjects. Beyond this particular receptor, the publication reports: Around 28 CD8+ CDR3 sequences were found to be shared between patients and controls, but these sequences appeared to be highly expressed in patients and within the immunodominant clones of the patients. Patients and healthy controls showed no significant difference in CD8+ Simpson's diversity (P=0.060).

Relative to germline, V is 1 base shorter and J is 4 bases shorter, with 11 bases between their ends. According to the germline V gene (reference sequence), CDR1 reads DFQATT and CDR2 reads SNEGSKA. From its cysteine to its phenylalanine, the CDR3 spans 14 amino acids. Only the CDR3 region is kept as DNA, spanning 42 bases read in frame from base 1. There are many counts of this clonotype. No cognate antigen has been identified for it. No much larger clone exists at a distance of one base, and base qualities are not known. Expansion of CD8+CD57+ cells had been shown by flow cytometry in the patients chosen for sequencing. Severe acquired aplastic anemia was diagnosed in all patients according to International Study of Aplastic Anemia and Agranulocytosis and Camitta criteria. Patients had received no therapy at the time of blood sampling. The study deep-sequenced TCR repertoires of sorted CD4+ and CD8+ blood T cells from severe aplastic anemia patients and healthy subjects. Patients were enrolled under clinicaltrials.gov protocols 00001620, 01623167, 00001397, 00071045, 00081523 and 00961064 in the USA. Ficoll-Paque density gradient centrifugation was used to isolate peripheral blood mononuclear cells. Before DNA extraction, CD4+ and CD8+ T cells were sorted with FACS or magnetic beads.

TCR beta VDJ combination and CDR3 sequence profiling used genomic DNA as the template. TCR repertoire sequencing was run on an Illumina HiSeq 2000. The study's own analysis went as follows. TRBV/TRBJ rearrangement plots, CDR3 size and DJ length profiles, and Simpson's diversity index were used to assess repertoires. The immunodominant clone was defined as the most abundant DNA sequence in deep sequencing data. CDR3 amino acid sequences were checked for sharing between subjects and were compared against published repertoires and the VDJdb database. Clones were called with MiXCR by TCRdb after fastp trimmed the public reads at Q25, and only in-frame beta chains were retained. Rows merge per CDR3 protein into single entries with the most common DNA and genes. The V and J calls here are based on TCRdb, not the publication. Across this sample there are about 160,000 distinct CDR3 sequences, with roughly 48% seen only once. Roughly 30% of the sample goes to the ten largest clones.

The receptor comes from a human donor with aplastic anemia. Here the chain combines TRBV20-1 and TRBJ2-1; no D gene can be assigned with confidence. Material: sorted CD4+, CD8+, or CD8+CD57+ T cells (not recorded which) from PBMCs. The DNA reads as follows: TGCAGTGCTAGAGGGCTATCGGAGTACAATGAGCAGTTCTTC. This codes for CSARGLSEYNEQFF.